The 27 T cell receptor beta chains below come from one sample, sequenced in a study of shared clonotypes between healthy human individuals. Sequenced by immunoSEQ multiplex PCR; TCRdb stores in-frame clones only, minus some. The data contain fewer than 350,000 clones, about nine tenths of them seen just once; the ten biggest clones take up roughly 15%. Sequencing was done on a sample of memory CD8+ T cells sorted from blood. Indicated subset: CD45RO+ cells pooled with CCR7-negative TemRA cells. The receptors here all came from a young man in good health.

This rearrangement joins TRBV5-4 to TRBJ1-2, with a weak D call TRBD1 (6 bases). The CDR3 consists of 13 residues. Germline assignment: CDR1 SGHNT and CDR2 YYREEE (reference sequence). The V end lost 0 bases, the J end lost 3 bases, and 6 bases lay between the germline ends. CDR3 DNA sequence: TGTGCCAGCAGCTTGGGACAGGACTATGGCTACACCTTC. This encodes CASSLGQDYGYTF.

This chain joins TRBV15 and TRBJ1-2, with unresolved D. V lost 3 bases to trimming and J lost 4 bases, with 18 bases between them. From germline, CDR1 is LNHNV and CDR2 YYDKDF (reference sequence). CDR3 length equals 16 residues. CDR3 loop: CATSRGAFEGSYGYTF. As DNA, the CDR3 is TGTGCCACCAGCAGGGGCGCGTTTGAGGGCAGCTATGGCTACACCTTC.

The V call is TRBV5-1, the J call TRBJ2-7, with 7 bases matching TRBD1. The CDR3 totals 14 residues. CDR1 SGHRS and CDR2 YFSETQ come from the germline V gene. V was clipped by 4 bases and J by 1 base; unmatched bases: 5. CDR3 sequence: CASSEGGESYEQYF. CDR3 coding DNA: TGCGCCAGCAGCGAAGGGGGCGAGTCCTACGAGCAGTACTTC.

This clone has a single count. The genes are TRBV7-9 and TRBJ2-3; D ambiguous. The V gene lost 4 bases and the J gene lost 4 bases, with 6 bases spanning the gap. Germline V gene data show CDR1 as SEHNR and CDR2 as FQNEAQ (reference sequence). This CDR3 has 12 residues. The CDR3 sequence is CASSSWPDTQYF. In DNA, the CDR3 is TGTGCCAGCAGCTCCTGGCCAGATACGCAGTATTTT.

This chain uses TRBV7-9 with TRBJ2-1; the D is unclear. The CDR3 sequence is 14 residues long. Germline V gene sequence: CDR1 SEHNR, CDR2 FQNEAQ (reference sequence). V was cut by 5 bases and J by 0 bases, with 8 bases left in between. The CDR3 sequence is CASSSVSSYNEQFF. The CDR3, as DNA: TGTGCCAGCAGCAGTGTTAGCTCCTACAATGAGCAGTTCTTC.

CDR3 in amino acids: CASSLWTDNYEQYF. As DNA, the CDR3 is TGTGCCAGCAGTTTATGGACGGACAACTACGAGCAGTACTTC. The chain links TRBV28 to TRBJ2-7, with D maybe TRBD1 (5 bases). CDR1 and CDR2 from the germline V gene are MDHEN and SYDVKM. The CDR3 loop spans 14 amino acids. The V gene lost 0 bases and the J gene lost 3 bases, with 9 bases spanning the gap.

The chain couples TRBV6-1 to TRBJ2-1; D is unresolved. Germline-derived CDR1 and CDR2 are MNHNS and SASEGT. V was clipped by 7 bases and J by 9 bases, with 10 bases between them. The CDR3 runs to 11 residues. CDR3 in DNA: TGTGCCAGCACCCCCAGCAGTGAGCAGTTCTTC. It yields the protein CASTPSSEQFF.

The chain employs TRBV27 and TRBJ1-2, with 10 positions matching TRBD1. From germline, CDR1 is MNHEY and CDR2 SMNVEV (reference sequence). The V gene end was trimmed by 3 bases and the J gene end by 5 bases; junction bases not matched to a gene: 3. This CDR3 comprises 14 residues. The DNA for the CDR3 is TGTGCCAGCAGTTTGGACAGGGGGAGGTATGGCTACACCTTC. Its translation: CASSLDRGRYGYTF.

This clone was observed a handful of times. The V gene is TRBV5-1, the J gene TRBJ2-1; 7 nucleotides align to TRBD2. The germline gives CDR1 SGHRS, CDR2 YFSETQ. The V gene end was trimmed by 4 bases and the J gene end by 2 bases; junction bases not matched to a gene: 6. The CDR3 loop spans 15 amino acids. CDR3 coding DNA: TGCGCCAGCAGCCGCCCTAGCGGTACCTACAATGAGCAGTTCTTC. This sequence encodes CASSRPSGTYNEQFF.

The chain joins TRBV5-1 to TRBJ2-1; possibly TRBD2 for D (5 bases). The V gene lost 7 bases and the J gene lost 10 bases, with 15 bases spanning the gap. This CDR3 has 12 residues. Per the germline V gene, CDR1 is SGHRS and CDR2 is YFSETQ. CDR3 protein: CASGLWAVEQFF. CDR3 DNA sequence: TGCGCCAGCGGACTGTGGGCAGTAGAGCAGTTCTTC.

The rearrangement joins TRBV9 to TRBJ2-2; D may correspond to TRBD1 or TRBD2 (5 bases each). Trimming pared 2 bases from V and 4 bases from J, leaving 21 bases between. Germline-derived CDR1 and CDR2 are SGDLS and YYNGEE. The CDR3 loop spans 18 amino acids. CDR3 region: CASSVGTSVSRGTGELFF. CDR3 in DNA: TGTGCCAGCAGCGTTGGGACGTCCGTCTCGCGAGGCACCGGGGAGCTGTTTTTT.

This sequence joins TRBV19 and TRBJ2-7; D gene uncertain. Germline-derived CDR1 and CDR2 are LNHDA and SQIVND (reference sequence). The CDR3 sequence is 14 residues long. Trimming removed 2 bases at V and 4 bases at J, with 12 bases between. CDR3 DNA: TGTGCCAGTAGTATACAGGCGTTCGGGTACGAGCAGTACTTC. It codes for CASSIQAFGYEQYF.

The V and J genes are TRBV19 and TRBJ2-1; D uncertain. The CDR3 consists of 13 residues. Germline V gives CDR1 LNHDA, CDR2 SQIVND (reference sequence). Trimming pared 1 base from V and 6 bases from J, leaving 7 bases between. The CDR3 DNA is TGTGCCAGTAGTATAGGGGTCTTCAATGAGCAGTTCTTC. It specifies CASSIGVFNEQFF.

The genes are TRBV6-5 and TRBJ2-3, with D unclear. The CDR3 totals 15 residues. Trimming took 2 bases from V and 4 from J, leaving 13 bases between them. From germline, CDR1 is MNHEY and CDR2 SVGAGI. The CDR3 DNA follows: TGTGCCAGCAGTTACGAAGACACGTCCCCAGATACGCAGTATTTT. Residues: CASSYEDTSPDTQYF.

The chain is built from TRBV28 and TRBJ2-3; D may be TRBD1 (5 bases). The germline CDR1 and CDR2 sequences are MDHEN and SYDVKM. This CDR3 region has 16 residues. The V end lost 5 bases, the J end lost 5 bases, and 20 bases lay between the germline ends. CDR3 bases: TGTGCCAGCAGTGTCTACCAGGGCCTTTGGGGAGATACGCAGTATTTT. It yields the protein CASSVYQGLWGDTQYF.

The chain uses TRBV7-2 and TRBJ2-7; 7 positions agree with TRBD1. This CDR3 spans 14 amino acids. The ends lost 5 bases at V and 7 bases at J; junction bases unmatched: 11. The V gene's germline CDR1 is SGHTA and CDR2 FQGNSA. The CDR3 DNA reads as TGTGCCAGCAGCCCCTGGGACAGCGCACGGGAGCAGTACTTC. Protein product: CASSPWDSAREQYF. The full variable domain, completed using reference TRBV7-2 and TRBJ2-7, is GAGVSQSPSNKVTEKGKDVELRCDPISGHTALYWYRQSLGQGLEFLIYFQGNSAPDKSGLPSDRFSAERTGGSVSTLTIQRTQQEDSAVYLCASSPWDSAREQYFGPGTRLTVT.

V is TRBV10-3 and J is TRBJ1-2; 8 nucleotides align to TRBD1. CDR3 length: 15 residues. The V gene end was trimmed by 8 bases and the J gene end by 5 bases; junction bases not matched to a gene: 13. Germline CDR1 is ENHRY and CDR2 is SYGVKD. CDR3 sequence (DNA): TGTGCCATCGACAGGGGTGGGCAGGGATCGTATGGCTACACCTTC. Translated: CAIDRGGQGSYGYTF.

This chain uses TRBV5-4 with TRBJ2-1; D remains unclear. Trimming left V 0 bases short and J 8 bases short, with 15 bases between. CDR1 is SGHNT and CDR2 is YYREEE in the germline V gene (reference sequence). This CDR3 has 15 amino acids. CDR3 amino acids: CASSLVVGRFDEQFF. The CDR3 DNA sequence: TGTGCCAGCAGCTTGGTCGTCGGCCGATTCGATGAGCAGTTCTTC.

The rearrangement joins TRBV7-8 to TRBJ2-5; no definite D call. Deletions cut 1 base from V and 5 bases from J, with 8 bases between. Germline CDR1 SGHVS, CDR2 FQNEAQ. This CDR3 contains 13 residues. The CDR3: CASSLVGMETQYF. DNA of the CDR3: TGTGCCAGCAGCTTAGTCGGAATGGAGACCCAGTACTTC.

The table lists this clone with a count of one. The V call is TRBV4-1, the J call TRBJ1-3; D may be TRBD1 (6 bases). In germline, CDR1 is MGHRA, CDR2 YSYEKL. The CDR3 totals 16 residues. Trimming took 2 bases from V and 9 from J, leaving 20 bases between them. CDR3 nucleotides: TGCGCCAGCAGCCAACCCGGGACATCGCTTGGATTCACCATATATTTT. It codes for CASSQPGTSLGFTIYF.

This sequence joins TRBV7-6 and TRBJ2-7; the D call may be TRBD1 or TRBD2 (5 bases each). Looked up from germline, CDR1 is SGHVS and CDR2 is FNYEAQ. CDR3 size: 13 residues. Trimming shortened V by 5 bases and J by 8 bases, and 16 bases separated the two germline ends. As DNA, the CDR3 is TGTGCCAGCAGCCTAGGGACCCGCCATCAGCAGTACTTC. It yields the protein CASSLGTRHQQYF.

The chain uses TRBV10-2 and TRBJ1-1, with D perhaps matching TRBD1 (5 bases). V was clipped by 6 bases and J by 5 bases, with 19 bases between them. CDR1 WSHSY and CDR2 SAAADI come from the germline V gene. The CDR3 is 15 residues long. The CDR3 DNA reads TGCGCCAGCAGGACCTCCGGACGGGGGATAACTGAAGCTTTCTTT. This sequence encodes CASRTSGRGITEAFF.

The chain combines TRBV9 with TRBJ1-2; D might be TRBD1 (6 bases). Per germline, CDR1 SGDLS and CDR2 YYNGEE. V lost 4 bases to trimming and J lost 0 bases, with 10 bases between them. The CDR3 totals 14 residues. CDR3 residues: CASSIGTSNYGYTF. CDR3 DNA sequence: TGTGCCAGCAGCATTGGGACATCTAACTATGGCTACACCTTC.

This chain connects TRBV7-2 to TRBJ2-7; 12 nucleotides line up with TRBD2. Trimming took 4 bases from V and 2 from J; bases not matched to a gene: 6. The CDR3 length is 16 residues. CDR1 is SGHTA, CDR2 FQGNSA, per germline. The CDR3 here is CASSSLAGGPPYEQYF. The DNA for the CDR3 is TGTGCCAGCAGCTCCCTAGCGGGAGGGCCCCCCTACGAGCAGTACTTC.

CDR3 residues: CASSPSVWQTIYALNSPLHF. DNA of the CDR3: TGTGCCAGCTCACCAAGTGTTTGGCAGACAATCTACGCACTTAATTCACCCCTCCACTTT. The chain employs TRBV18 and TRBJ1-6; D gene uncertain. CDR1 and CDR2 from the germline V gene are KGHSH and LQKENI. This CDR3 comprises 20 residues. Deletions cut 2 bases from V and 6 bases from J, with 26 bases between. The whole variable domain, filled in from reference TRBV18 and TRBJ1-6, reads NAGVMQNPRHLVRRRGQEARLRCSPMKGHSHVYWYRQLPEEGLKFMVYLQKENIIDESGMPKERFSAEFPKEGPSILRIQQVVRGDSAAYFCASSPSVWQTIYALNSPLHFGNGTRLTVT.

The chain couples TRBV18 to TRBJ2-1; D gene ambiguous. Germline V gene sequence: CDR1 KGHSH, CDR2 LQKENI. The CDR3 covers 14 residues. V was clipped by 3 bases and J by 0 bases, with 6 bases between them. The CDR3 bases are TGTGCCAGCTCACCGAATATCTCCTACAATGAGCAGTTCTTC. Translation: CASSPNISYNEQFF. The whole variable domain, remainder taken from reference TRBV18 and TRBJ2-1, is NAGVMQNPRHLVRRRGQEARLRCSPMKGHSHVYWYRQLPEEGLKFMVYLQKENIIDESGMPKERFSAEFPKEGPSILRIQQVVRGDSAAYFCASSPNISYNEQFFGPGTRLTVL.

For this clone: Being one base from a much bigger clone, this may be a read error. The chain is built from TRBV27 and TRBJ2-3; D unclear. Per germline, CDR1 MNHEY and CDR2 SMNVEV (reference sequence). The CDR3 spans 12 residues. CDR3 region: CVSSPLTDTQYF. In nucleotides, the CDR3 is TGTGTCAGCAGCCCACTCACAGATACGCAGTATTTT.